Each of the 12 T cell receptor beta chains below was sequenced from the same sample in a study of response to subunit inactivated influenza vaccine. In TCRdb, the RT-PCR reads were re-called with MiXCR into one record per CDR3 protein. The sample lists about 780,000 distinct CDR3 sequences, roughly 20% occurring once. The material sequenced was PBMCs from blood, taken about 5 days after vaccination. These receptors were collected from a man in his fifties or sixties who received an inactivated influenza vaccine.

This clonotype has a handful of counts. The chain employs TRBV24-1 and TRBJ2-5, with D perhaps TRBD1 (5 bases). Germline V lookup: CDR1 KGHDR, CDR2 SFDVKD. This CDR3 is 15 amino acids long. V gave up 4 bases and J gave up 0 bases, with 11 bases separating them. CDR3 nucleotides: TGTGCCACCAGTGAGACGACAGAGTACCAAGAGACCCAGTACTTC. It codes for CATSETTEYQETQYF.

This rearrangement joins TRBV12-3 or TRBV12-4 to TRBJ1-4; TRBD1 might be the D (5 bases). The CDR3 is 13 amino acids. Trimming cost V 5 bases and J 8 bases, with 12 bases left between them. In DNA form, the CDR3 reads TGTGCCAGCAGTCCGCCGGGACCAGAAAAACTGTTTTTT. Its translation: CASSPPGPEKLFF.

The gene calls are TRBV28 and TRBJ2-1; D unresolved. CDR1 and CDR2 (germline): MDHEN, SYDVKM. V gave up 7 bases and J gave up 4 bases, with 11 bases separating them. The CDR3 covers 13 residues. The CDR3 DNA sequence: TGTGCCAGCAAACCAACTGGTTACAATGAGCAGTTCTTC. This encodes CASKPTGYNEQFF.

The chain recombines TRBV5-6 with TRBJ2-7, with 9 bases matching TRBD2. The CDR3 totals 18 residues. Trimming at V came to 0 bases and at J to 5 bases, leaving 15 bases not matched to a gene. Germline V gives CDR1 SGHDT, CDR2 YYEEEE. The CDR3 region is CASSLGVRDSGSIDEQYF. DNA of the CDR3: TGTGCCAGCAGCTTGGGGGTGCGGGATAGCGGGAGCATCGACGAGCAGTACTTC. Supplemented by reference TRBV5-6 and TRBJ2-7, the full variable domain reads DAGVTQSPTHLIKTRGQQVTLRCSPKSGHDTVSWYQQALGQGPQFIFQYYEEEERQRGNFPDRFSGHQFPNYSSELNVNALLLGDSALYLCASSLGVRDSGSIDEQYFGPGTRLTVT.

This clonotype was seen a handful of times. V is TRBV12-3 or TRBV12-4 and J is TRBJ2-1, with 10 bases identical to TRBD2. The CDR3 sequence is 17 residues long. The ends lost 6 bases at V and 7 bases at J; junction bases unmatched: 15. The CDR3 is CASSHTGLAEPGNEQFF. CDR3 nucleotide sequence: TGTGCCAGCAGCCACACCGGACTAGCGGAACCAGGGAATGAGCAGTTCTTC.

This chain uses TRBV12-3 or TRBV12-4 with TRBJ2-3; 7 bases line up with TRBD1. The ends lost 6 bases at V and 7 bases at J; junction bases unmatched: 7. The CDR3 is 13 amino acids. The CDR3 sequence is CASSSGTVHTQYF. The CDR3 DNA is TGTGCCAGCAGCTCTGGGACAGTTCATACGCAGTATTTT.

V gene TRBV6-5 combines with J gene TRBJ1-3; D might be TRBD1 (5 bases). CDR1 and CDR2 from the germline V gene are MNHEY and SVGAGI. Deletions cut 0 bases from V and 0 bases from J, with 15 bases between. This CDR3 spans 18 amino acids. The CDR3 DNA reads TGTGCCAGCAGTTACTCCGTTAACCCAGGGAGCTCTGGAAACACCATATATTTT. Protein: CASSYSVNPGSSGNTIYF.

The CDR3 region has the DNA TGCAGCGTTCCGGGACAGGGATTGAAGACCCAGTACTTC. Amino acids: CSVPGQGLKTQYF. The genes are TRBV29-1 and TRBJ2-5; 9 bases are shared with TRBD1. From germline, CDR1 is SQVTM and CDR2 ANQGSEA. After removal of 5 bases from V and 6 bases from J, the junction contained 7 bases not matched to a gene. The CDR3 runs 13 residues. The full variable domain, in which reference TRBV29-1 and TRBJ2-5 provide the parts outside the CDR3, is SAVISQKPSRDICQRGTSLTIQCQVDSQVTMMFWYRQQPGQSLTLIATANQGSEATYESGFVIDKFPISRPNLTFSTLTVSNMSPEDSSIYLCSVPGQGLKTQYFGPGTRLLVL.

The chain carries TRBV5-6 and TRBJ2-5; no firm D call. Trimming left V 4 bases short and J 6 bases short, with 13 bases between. Germline V gives CDR1 SGHDT, CDR2 YYEEEE. This CDR3 spans 13 amino acids. DNA of the CDR3: TGTGCCAGCAGCCCGGACGGAACCCAGACCCAGTACTTC. Its translation is CASSPDGTQTQYF.

This clonotype has only a few counts. The chain links TRBV12-3 or TRBV12-4 to TRBJ2-5, with TRBD1 matching 7 bases. The CDR3 covers 14 residues. Losses at the gene ends were 6 bases for V and 3 bases for J; bases not matched to a gene: 7. The CDR3 loop is CASSRTGRKETQYF. Written as DNA, the CDR3 is TGTGCCAGCAGCAGGACAGGCAGAAAAGAGACCCAGTACTTC.

This clonotype was found a few times. The chain links TRBV29-1 to TRBJ1-2; D ambiguous. The CDR3 runs to 10 residues. Germline values: CDR1 SQVTM, CDR2 ANQGSEA. The DNA of the CDR3 is TGCGCCAATAGGTTCGAGGGCTACACCTTC. This encodes CANRFEGYTF.

V and J are TRBV20-1 and TRBJ2-2; 9 bases agree with TRBD2. V trimming: 2 bases; J trimming: 5 bases; junction bases outside the gene matches: 12. This CDR3 contains 17 residues. Germline V lookup: CDR1 DFQATT, CDR2 SNEGSKA (reference sequence). CDR3 sequence: CSARTNIAGEGTGELFF. The CDR3 nucleotides are TGCAGTGCTAGAACGAATATAGCGGGAGAAGGGACCGGGGAGCTGTTTTTT.